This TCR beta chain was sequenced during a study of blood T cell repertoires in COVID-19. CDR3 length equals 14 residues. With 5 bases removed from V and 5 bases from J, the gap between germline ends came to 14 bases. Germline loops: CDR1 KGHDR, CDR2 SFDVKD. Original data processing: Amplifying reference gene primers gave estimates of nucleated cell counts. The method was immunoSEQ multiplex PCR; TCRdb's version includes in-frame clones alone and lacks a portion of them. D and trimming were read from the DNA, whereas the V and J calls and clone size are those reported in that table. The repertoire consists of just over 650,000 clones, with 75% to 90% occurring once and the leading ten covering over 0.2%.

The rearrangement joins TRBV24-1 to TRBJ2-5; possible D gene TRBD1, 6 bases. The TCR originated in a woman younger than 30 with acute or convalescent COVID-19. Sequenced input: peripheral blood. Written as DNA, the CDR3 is TGTGCCACCAGTGCCCGGGGAAGGGGGGAGACCCAGTACTTC. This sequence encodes CATSARGRGETQYF.